This T cell receptor (beta chain) is drawn from a study of identifying expanded T cells in peripheral blood. Study-wide results and caveats: Technical replicates showed about 1.2 changed clones; two weeks 15 to 20; four weeks 19. Variance in clone template counts between roughly 2-week samples significantly increased with total template count across all healthy donors.

Assay: immunoSEQ multiplex PCR; the TCRdb copy retains only in-frame clones and omits some. The table shows 120,000 or so clones, with over 65% occurring only once. This clone was recorded only once. Its specificity is unknown. Germline values: CDR1 ENHRY, CDR2 SYGVKD. V was pared by 8 bases and J by 5 bases, with 7 bases of the junction left unmatched. The CDR3 contains 13 residues. No infections or other immune events were documented during collection. The chain has TRBV10-3 and TRBJ2-7; 9 positions match TRBD2. The clonotype comes from a person between 18 and 75 years old in good health. Sequencing input: blood. The CDR3 bases are TGTGCCATCGCGCTAGCGGGGTTTCACGAGCAGTACTTC. This sequence encodes CAIALAGFHEQYF.